These 28 T cell receptor beta chains originate from one sample sequenced in a study of breast tumors, draining lymph nodes, adjacent tissues. MiXCR, run by TCRdb on the multiplex PCR reads, gives a single entry per CDR3 protein. The sample shows some 230,000 distinct CDR3 sequences, around 34% of them seen only once. Breast cancer patients provided tissue from their axillary draining lymph nodes. The sequenced material came from axillary lymph node tissue. The receptors shown here come from a female donor with breast cancer. Some clones in this sample may be carry-over from other donors' samples.

This clonotype turned up a few times. The chain carries TRBV3-1 and TRBJ2-5; D might be TRBD2 (6 bases). Germline CDR1 is LGHDT and CDR2 is YNNKEL (reference sequence). The length of the CDR3 is 15 residues. Trimming shortened V by 4 bases and J by 5 bases, and 17 bases separated the two germline ends. Here the CDR3 DNA reads TGTGCCAGCAGCCGCCGAAGAGCCGGAGGGGAGACCCAGTACTTC. It encodes CASSRRRAGGETQYF.

Of note for this clonotype: Germline and junction disagree at one end, which may indicate a read error. The CDR3 spells CASSHSTSNEQFF. As DNA, the CDR3 is TGTGCCAGCAGTCACTCGACTAGTAATGAGCAGTTCTTC. The chain couples TRBV6-6 to TRBJ2-1; TRBD2 is a possible D gene (6 bases). The germline CDR1 and CDR2 sequences are MNHNY and SVGAGI (reference sequence). This CDR3 is built from 13 residues.

The chain combines TRBV15 with TRBJ1-6, with 10 positions matching TRBD1. CDR1 is LNHNV and CDR2 is YYDKDF in the germline V gene (reference sequence). There are 15 residues in the CDR3. V was clipped by 6 bases and J by 10 bases; unmatched bases: 9. The CDR3 nucleotides are TGTGCCACCAGAGGGGGGACAGGGGCGCAATCACCCCTCCACTTT. It encodes CATRGGTGAQSPLHF.

This clonotype was counted ten times or more. The V gene is TRBV5-1, the J gene TRBJ2-2, with TRBD1 identical over 7 bases. Losses at the gene ends were 4 bases for V and 6 bases for J; bases not matched to a gene: 6. The CDR3 extends over 14 amino acids. In germline, CDR1 is SGHRS, CDR2 YFSETQ. CDR3 coding DNA: TGCGCCAGCAGCCCGACAGGGATGGCCGGGGAGCTGTTTTTT. Translating it yields CASSPTGMAGELFF.

The table lists this clonotype with many counts. The genes are TRBV11-2 and TRBJ1-2, with 9 bases that match TRBD1. This CDR3 contains 16 residues. V shed 5 bases, J shed 5 bases, and the junction held 12 bases outside the gene matches. Per the germline V gene, CDR1 is SGHAT and CDR2 is FQNNGV. Here the CDR3 DNA reads TGTGCCAGCAGCCCCGGGACAGGGTCGGCCTCGTATGGCTACACCTTC. This sequence encodes CASSPGTGSASYGYTF.

This clonotype was recorded many times. CDR3 bases: TGTGCCAGCAGCTCTATAGCGGGATTTAGGACAGATACGCAGTATTTT. Its translation is CASSSIAGFRTDTQYF. The V gene is TRBV11-3, the J gene TRBJ2-3; TRBD2 matches 8 bases. Germline CDR1 reads SGHNT; CDR2 reads YENEEA. The trim removed 4 bases at V and 3 bases at J, leaving 9 bases unmatched. CDR3 size: 16 residues.

This clonotype came up a few times. The chain combines TRBV28 with TRBJ2-7; 9 bases align to TRBD1. The CDR3 loop spans 15 amino acids. From germline, CDR1 is MDHEN and CDR2 SYDVKM. J was trimmed by 2 bases and V by 8 bases; bases with no gene match: 10. The CDR3 DNA follows: TGTGCCAGCTCTTTGGCGGGGGACAGGGCCTACGAGCAGTACTTC. Encoded protein: CASSLAGDRAYEQYF.

In its sample, this clonotype was seen many times. This chain connects TRBV12-3 or TRBV12-4 to TRBJ2-6, with TRBD1 identical over 8 bases. The CDR3 runs to 18 residues. Trimming cost V 1 base and J 0 bases; bases outside gene matches: 5. The CDR3 bases are TGTGCCAGCAGTTTAGGTCCAGGGGGCTTCTCTGGGGCCAACGTCCTGACTTTC. This translates into CASSLGPGGFSGANVLTF.

The chain is built from TRBV20-1 and TRBJ2-5; TRBD2 matches 11 bases. Germline V gives CDR1 DFQATT, CDR2 SNEGSKA (reference sequence). After removal of 5 bases from V and 0 bases from J, the junction contained 11 bases not matched to a gene. The CDR3 covers 17 residues. As DNA, the CDR3 is TGCAGTGCTCCCCCCCCACTAGCGGGGGCCTACCAAGAGACCCAGTACTTC. Its translation is CSAPPPLAGAYQETQYF.

This clonotype has ten or more counts. This chain links TRBV12-3 or TRBV12-4 with TRBJ2-5; D is perhaps TRBD2 (6 bases). Trimming took off 6 bases at V and 5 bases at J, with 13 bases between the two ends. CDR3 length: 13 amino acids. The CDR3 sequence is CASSFGGGETQYF. The CDR3 nucleotides read TGTGCCAGCAGCTTCGGGGGAGGCGAGACCCAGTACTTC.

This clonotype was recorded many times. The V and J genes are TRBV5-1 and TRBJ2-5, with 14 bases aligning to TRBD2. This CDR3 has 15 amino acids. CDR1 and CDR2 (germline): SGHRS, YFSETQ. V lost 7 bases, J lost 5 bases, and 7 bases stayed unmatched. The CDR3 sequence is CASGLAGGGGETQYF. DNA for the CDR3: TGCGCCAGCGGACTAGCGGGAGGAGGAGGCGAGACCCAGTACTTC.

This clonotype was counted ten times or more. The chain combines TRBV20-1 with TRBJ2-1; D is unresolved. Trimming removed 5 bases at V and 0 bases at J, with 14 bases between. This CDR3 has 15 amino acids. CDR1 is DFQATT and CDR2 is SNEGSKA in the germline V gene (reference sequence). The CDR3 reads CSAAGPTNSYNEQFF. CDR3 DNA: TGCAGTGCTGCCGGCCCTACGAACTCCTACAATGAGCAGTTCTTC.

This clonotype was seen repeatedly, ten times or more. The chain links TRBV19 to TRBJ2-3; D remains unclear. Trimming cost V 6 bases and J 6 bases, with 7 bases left between them. The CDR3 runs 11 residues. Germline loops: CDR1 LNHDA, CDR2 SQIVND (reference sequence). The DNA for the CDR3 is TGTGCCAGTAGGACCGAGGATACGCAGTATTTT. As protein: CASRTEDTQYF.

This clonotype occurred once. The V and J genes are TRBV7-6 and TRBJ2-5, with 8 bases aligning to TRBD1. The germline V gene encodes CDR1 SGHVS and CDR2 FNYEAQ. CDR3 length: 16 amino acids. V lost 1 base to trimming and J lost 5 bases; unmatched junction nucleotides: 9. The CDR3 here is CASSLESGTGRETQYF. Here the CDR3 DNA reads TGTGCCAGCAGCTTAGAATCCGGGACAGGTCGGGAGACCCAGTACTTC. The full variable domain, in which reference TRBV7-6 and TRBJ2-5 provide the parts outside the CDR3, is GAGVSQSPRYKVTKRGQDVALRCDPISGHVSLYWYRQALGQGPEFLTYFNYEAQQDKSGLPNDRFSAERPEGSISTLTIQRTEQRDSAMYRCASSLESGTGRETQYFGPGTRLLVL.

The sample holds a few counts of this clonotype. This chain joins TRBV7-6 and TRBJ2-1; the D gene is possibly TRBD1 (6 bases). V lost 5 bases, J lost 12 bases, and 11 bases lay in between. Germline V lookup: CDR1 SGHVS, CDR2 FNYEAQ. The CDR3 covers 11 residues. As DNA, the CDR3 is TGTGCCAGCAGCCAGGACAGCGGGCAGTTCTTC. Protein: CASSQDSGQFF. The entire variable domain, with the rest obtained from reference TRBV7-6 and TRBJ2-1, is as follows: GAGVSQSPRYKVTKRGQDVALRCDPISGHVSLYWYRQALGQGPEFLTYFNYEAQQDKSGLPNDRFSAERPEGSISTLTIQRTEQRDSAMYRCASSQDSGQFFGPGTRLTVL.

The V call is TRBV6-1, the J call TRBJ1-5, with D possibly TRBD1 on 5 matching bases. V lost 5 bases and J 5 bases, leaving 13 bases between the germline ends. In germline, CDR1 is MNHNS, CDR2 SASEGT. The CDR3 sequence is 14 residues long. The CDR3 here is CASSQGRVHQPQHF. DNA for the CDR3: TGTGCCAGCAGTCAAGGCAGGGTCCATCAGCCCCAGCATTTT.

This clonotype came up many times. This sequence joins TRBV20-1 and TRBJ1-2; possible D gene TRBD1, 6 bases. The V and J ends lost 5 bases and 2 bases respectively, with 12 bases between them. The CDR3 totals 13 residues. Germline V CDR1 and CDR2: DFQATT, SNEGSKA (reference sequence). CDR3 sequence: CSAHNRENYGYTF. CDR3 DNA: TGCAGTGCTCATAACAGGGAGAACTATGGCTACACCTTC.

In its sample, this clonotype was seen once. The chain links TRBV19 to TRBJ1-4; 8 nucleotides agree with TRBD1. The ends lost 7 bases at V and 7 bases at J; junction bases unmatched: 14. Germline V lookup: CDR1 LNHDA, CDR2 SQIVND (reference sequence). The CDR3 runs 16 residues. CDR3 sequence (DNA): TGTGCCAGTACCGACATGACAGGGGACAGCTCTGAAAAACTGTTTTTT. Its protein product is CASTDMTGDSSEKLFF.

This clonotype was seen many times. CDR3 in DNA: TGTGCCAGCAGCCTAACAGGGGCTGGGGCCAACGTCCTGACTTTC. As protein: CASSLTGAGANVLTF. The chain has TRBV14 and TRBJ2-6; 7 positions agree with TRBD1. Germline assignment: CDR1 SGHDN and CDR2 FVKESK. The J segment lost 2 bases and the V segment lost 4 bases, leaving 2 bases of the junction unmatched. This CDR3 spans 15 amino acids.

The chain links TRBV20-1 to TRBJ1-6; TRBD1 is a possible D gene (5 bases). V was pared by 0 bases and J by 6 bases, with 12 bases between. The CDR3 is 15 amino acids. The germline CDR1 and CDR2 sequences are DFQATT and SNEGSKA (reference sequence). CDR3 protein: CSARDPGLGNSPLHF. The CDR3 DNA follows: TGCAGTGCTAGAGATCCAGGGTTGGGTAATTCACCCCTCCACTTT.

The CDR3 region is CATSASPREAYNEQFF. For the CDR3, the DNA is TGTGCCACCAGTGCTAGTCCGCGGGAGGCGTACAATGAGCAGTTCTTC. The chain employs TRBV24-1 and TRBJ2-1; 8 bases fit TRBD2. The germline CDR1 and CDR2 sequences are KGHDR and SFDVKD. CDR3 length: 16 amino acids. The junction had 9 bases not matched to a gene; V was cut back by 5 bases and J by 4 bases.

This clonotype showed up many times. The V gene is TRBV19, the J gene TRBJ2-2, with 13 bases that match TRBD2. This CDR3 comprises 16 residues. Germline CDR1 LNHDA, CDR2 SQIVND (reference sequence). Losses at the gene ends were 6 bases for V and 4 bases for J; bases not matched to a gene: 5. CDR3 coding DNA: TGTGCCAGTAGACCAACTAGCGGGGGGGCCACCGGGGAGCTGTTTTTT. Its protein is CASRPTSGGATGELFF.

The table lists this clonotype with many counts. This chain uses TRBV19 with TRBJ1-2; 8 nucleotides match TRBD1. The CDR3 extends over 15 amino acids. The ends lost 3 bases at V and 4 bases at J; junction bases unmatched: 7. CDR1 LNHDA and CDR2 SQIVND come from the germline V gene (reference sequence). The CDR3 reads CASSMTGASSYGYTF. DNA of the CDR3: TGTGCCAGTAGTATGACAGGGGCAAGTAGCTATGGCTACACCTTC.

Ten or more counts support this clonotype. This rearrangement joins TRBV11-3 to TRBJ1-2; D might be TRBD1 (6 bases). Germline V gene data show CDR1 as SGHNT and CDR2 as YENEEA. The V end lost 7 bases, the J end lost 5 bases, and 14 bases lay between the germline ends. CDR3 length equals 13 residues. CDR3 DNA: TGTGCCAGCACCTCGAGCGGGACATATGGCTACACCTTC. Translated, it gives CASTSSGTYGYTF. Together with reference TRBV11-3 and TRBJ1-2, the CDR3 gives the full variable domain: EAGVVQSPRYKIIEKKQPVAFWCNPISGHNTLYWYLQNLGQGPELLIRYENEEAVDDSQLPKDRFSAERLKGVDSTLKIQPAELGDSAVYLCASTSSGTYGYTFGSGTRLTVV.

This clonotype was seen many times. V is TRBV7-2 and J is TRBJ2-5; D gene uncertain. V was shortened by 5 bases and J by 4 bases, with 8 bases between the two germline ends. Germline CDR1 is SGHTA and CDR2 is FQGNSA. The CDR3 sequence is 12 residues long. The CDR3 loop reads CASSPGAETQYF. In DNA, the CDR3 is TGTGCCAGCAGCCCCGGTGCAGAGACCCAGTACTTC. Variable domain in full (rest from reference TRBV7-2 and TRBJ2-5): GAGVSQSPSNKVTEKGKDVELRCDPISGHTALYWYRQSLGQGLEFLIYFQGNSAPDKSGLPSDRFSAERTGGSVSTLTIQRTQQEDSAVYLCASSPGAETQYFGPGTRLLVL.

Remarks on this clonotype: This sequence may be a read error, since a much larger clone differs from it by one base. J is TRBJ2-5 and V is TRBV10-3, with unresolved D. Germline V gives CDR1 ENHRY, CDR2 SYGVKD. The ends were cut back, 4 bases at V and 1 base at J, with 7 bases in the middle. This CDR3 has 13 amino acids. The CDR3 reads CAISGGSQETQYF. The CDR3 nucleotides are TGTGCCATCAGTGGAGGCAGCCAAGAGACCCAGTACTTC.

This sequence joins TRBV7-9 and TRBJ1-4; TRBD1 matches at 11 bases. The CDR3 extends over 17 amino acids. Germline loops: CDR1 SEHNR, CDR2 FQNEAQ (reference sequence). The V segment lost 4 bases and the J segment 8 bases; nucleotides outside the gene matches: 12. CDR3 amino acids: CASSSPSGQGALEKLFF. The CDR3 bases are TGTGCCAGCAGCTCGCCCTCTGGACAGGGGGCGTTGGAAAAACTGTTTTTT.

This clonotype has at least ten counts. J is TRBJ1-2 and V is TRBV20-1; TRBD1 matches at 7 bases. The CDR3 totals 17 residues. Per the germline V gene, CDR1 is DFQATT and CDR2 is SNEGSKA (reference sequence). V lost 3 bases to trimming and J lost 3 bases; unmatched junction nucleotides: 16. CDR3 amino acids: CSASTRGQGETDYGYTF. CDR3 nucleotide sequence: TGCAGTGCTAGTACGAGGGGGCAGGGGGAAACTGACTATGGCTACACCTTC.